The 9 T cell receptor beta chains listed next were all sequenced from one sample in a study of PD-1 blockade in classical Hodgkin lymphoma. Exposure to brentuximab vedotin varied, and each patient had relapsed following autologous stem cell transplantation. TCRdb's copy holds only in-frame clones and misses some; the assay was immunoSEQ multiplex PCR. Found here are 35,000 to 50,000 clones, roughly three quarters of them singletons; the top ten hold 2.8%. Here the sequenced sample was peripheral blood mononuclear cells (PBMCs), taken before the second cycle of nivolumab. Every receptor here comes from a human donor with classical Hodgkin lymphoma.

The chain combines TRBV9 with TRBJ2-7; D call uncertain. Trimming took 4 bases from V and 0 from J, leaving 11 bases between them. Germline-derived CDR1 and CDR2 are SGDLS and YYNGEE. CDR3 length: 14 amino acids. In nucleotides, the CDR3 is TGTGCCAGCAGCCTAGGCCAGAGCTCCTACGAGCAGTACTTC. This sequence encodes CASSLGQSSYEQYF.

This clone has only a few counts. The gene calls are TRBV4-2 and TRBJ2-3, with D possibly being TRBD2 (6 bases). V was cut by 0 bases and J by 5 bases, with 18 bases left in between. Germline V gene data show CDR1 as LGHNA and CDR2 as YNFKEQ. The CDR3 extends over 17 amino acids. CDR3 nucleotides: TGTGCCAGCAGCCAAGATTCGAGCGGGCGGAGGAAAGATACGCAGTATTTT. It is translated as CASSQDSSGRRKDTQYF.

The table lists this clone with a few counts. The rearrangement uses TRBV4-3 and TRBJ2-5; 7 nucleotides line up with TRBD2. Looked up from germline, CDR1 is LGHNA and CDR2 is YSLEER. The CDR3 loop spans 18 amino acids. The trim removed 3 bases at V and 0 bases at J, leaving 13 bases unmatched. The CDR3 protein is CASSQTLYLAENQETQYF. CDR3 nucleotide sequence: TGCGCCAGCAGCCAGACCCTTTATCTAGCGGAAAACCAAGAGACCCAGTACTTC.

The rearrangement joins TRBV19 to TRBJ2-7, with TRBD2 identical over 13 bases. The germline V gene has CDR1 LNHDA and CDR2 SQIVND (reference sequence). The CDR3 is made up of 13 amino acids. CDR3 region: CASSRTSGGEQYF. CDR3 nucleotides: TGTGCATCCTCTCGGACTAGCGGGGGTGAGCAGTACTTC.

The genes are TRBV7-9 and TRBJ1-2, with a possible D match to TRBD1 (6 bases). Germline CDR1 and CDR2: SEHNR and FQNEAQ (reference sequence). The CDR3 has 13 amino acids. Trimming cost V 1 base and J 7 bases, with 10 bases left between them. CDR3 DNA sequence: TGTGCCAGCAGCTTAGGGGGGGCAGGTGGCTACACCTTC. Protein sequence: CASSLGGAGGYTF.

The rearrangement links TRBV19 to TRBJ1-5, with TRBD1 identical over 9 bases. The CDR3 has 15 residues. The V gene end was trimmed by 0 bases and the J gene end by 4 bases; junction bases not matched to a gene: 1. The V gene's germline CDR1 is LNHDA and CDR2 SQIVND (reference sequence). The CDR3 loop reads CASSIEGQGNQPQHF. The CDR3, as DNA: TGTGCCAGTAGTATAGAAGGACAGGGGAATCAGCCCCAGCATTTT.

This chain connects TRBV28 to TRBJ2-3; tentative D call: TRBD2 (7 bases). The V gene's germline CDR1 is MDHEN and CDR2 SYDVKM. V lost 9 bases and J 6 bases, leaving 22 bases between the germline ends. CDR3 length equals 15 residues. The DNA of the CDR3 is TGTGCCAGTAGGGGGAGGGCAAGCGTCTCCGATACGCAGTATTTT. It yields the protein CASRGRASVSDTQYF.

This sequence joins TRBV15 and TRBJ2-3; a weak D match, TRBD2 (6 bases). The CDR3 spans 14 residues. V shed 4 bases and J shed 6 bases, with 14 bases lying between them. The germline V gene encodes CDR1 LNHNV and CDR2 YYDKDF (reference sequence). The CDR3: CATSKGQGTDTQYF. For the CDR3, the DNA is TGTGCCACCAGCAAAGGACAAGGGACTGATACGCAGTATTTT.

This clone has a handful of counts. V usage is TRBV30 and J usage is TRBJ2-1, with TRBD2 matching 11 bases. Germline CDR1 reads GTSNPN; CDR2 reads SVGIG (reference sequence). The CDR3 has 14 residues. J was trimmed by 11 bases and V by 8 bases; bases with no gene match: 14. DNA of the CDR3: TGTGCCACCGTAGCGGGAGGGTCAGGGAATCAGCAGTTCTTC. Encoded protein: CATVAGGSGNQQFF.